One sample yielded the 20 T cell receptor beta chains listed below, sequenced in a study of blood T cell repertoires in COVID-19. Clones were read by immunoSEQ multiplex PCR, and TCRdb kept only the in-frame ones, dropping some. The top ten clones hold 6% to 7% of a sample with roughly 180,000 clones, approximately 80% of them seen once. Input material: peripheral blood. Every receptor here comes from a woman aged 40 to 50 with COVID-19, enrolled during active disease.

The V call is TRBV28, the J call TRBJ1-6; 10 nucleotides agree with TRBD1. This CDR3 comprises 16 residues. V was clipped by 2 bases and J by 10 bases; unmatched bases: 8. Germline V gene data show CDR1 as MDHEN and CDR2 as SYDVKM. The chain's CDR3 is CASSLPGQGVGSPLHF. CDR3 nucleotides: TGTGCCAGCAGTTTACCTGGACAGGGGGTGGGATCACCCCTCCACTTT.

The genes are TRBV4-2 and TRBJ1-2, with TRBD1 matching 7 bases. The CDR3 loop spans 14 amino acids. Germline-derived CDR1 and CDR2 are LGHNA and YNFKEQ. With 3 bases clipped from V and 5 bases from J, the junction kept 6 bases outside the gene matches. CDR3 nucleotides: TGTGCCAGCAGCCAGGTGGGACAGCCTTATGGCTACACCTTC. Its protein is CASSQVGQPYGYTF.

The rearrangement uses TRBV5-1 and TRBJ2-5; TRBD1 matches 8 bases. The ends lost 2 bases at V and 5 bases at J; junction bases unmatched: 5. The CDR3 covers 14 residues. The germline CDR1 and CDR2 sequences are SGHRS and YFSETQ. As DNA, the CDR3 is TGCGCCAGCAGCTTCCAGGGGGCCTCGGAGACCCAGTACTTC. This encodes CASSFQGASETQYF.

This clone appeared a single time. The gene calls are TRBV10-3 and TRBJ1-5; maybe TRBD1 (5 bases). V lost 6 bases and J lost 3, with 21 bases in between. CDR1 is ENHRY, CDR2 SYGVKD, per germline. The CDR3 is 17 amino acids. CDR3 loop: CAISAHNEKGLNQPQHF. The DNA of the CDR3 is TGTGCCATCAGCGCCCACAATGAGAAGGGGCTCAATCAGCCCCAGCATTTT.

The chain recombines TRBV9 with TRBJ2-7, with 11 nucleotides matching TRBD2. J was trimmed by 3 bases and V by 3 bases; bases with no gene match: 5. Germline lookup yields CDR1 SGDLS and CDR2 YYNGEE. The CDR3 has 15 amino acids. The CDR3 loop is CASSDSSGRNYEQYF. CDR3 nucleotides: TGTGCCAGCAGCGATTCTAGCGGGAGGAACTACGAGCAGTACTTC.

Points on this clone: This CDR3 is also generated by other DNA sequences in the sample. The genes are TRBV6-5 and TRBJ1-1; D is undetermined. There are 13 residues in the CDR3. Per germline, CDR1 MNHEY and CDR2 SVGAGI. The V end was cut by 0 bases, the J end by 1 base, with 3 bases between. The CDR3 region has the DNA TGTGCCAGCAGTTACTCTAGGAACACTGAAGCTTTCTTT. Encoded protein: CASSYSRNTEAFF.

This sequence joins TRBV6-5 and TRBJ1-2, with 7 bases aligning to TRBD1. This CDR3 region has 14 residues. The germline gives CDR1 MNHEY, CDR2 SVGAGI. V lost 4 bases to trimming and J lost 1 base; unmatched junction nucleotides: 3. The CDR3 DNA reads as TGTGCCAGCAGTTCCCGGGACAGTAACTATGGCTACACCTTC. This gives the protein CASSSRDSNYGYTF.

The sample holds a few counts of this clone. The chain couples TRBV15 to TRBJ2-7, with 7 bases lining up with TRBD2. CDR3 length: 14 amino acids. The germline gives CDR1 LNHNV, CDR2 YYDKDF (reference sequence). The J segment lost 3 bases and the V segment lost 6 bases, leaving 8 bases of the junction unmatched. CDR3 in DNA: TGTGCCACCAGTGACGGGGGGACTAACTACGAGCAGTACTTC. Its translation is CATSDGGTNYEQYF.

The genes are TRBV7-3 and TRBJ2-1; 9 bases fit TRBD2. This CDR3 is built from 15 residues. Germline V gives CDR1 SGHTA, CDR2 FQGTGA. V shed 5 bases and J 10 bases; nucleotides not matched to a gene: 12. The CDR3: CASSPRGREGEEQFF. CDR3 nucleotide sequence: TGTGCCAGCAGCCCAAGAGGGCGGGAGGGGGAAGAGCAGTTCTTC.

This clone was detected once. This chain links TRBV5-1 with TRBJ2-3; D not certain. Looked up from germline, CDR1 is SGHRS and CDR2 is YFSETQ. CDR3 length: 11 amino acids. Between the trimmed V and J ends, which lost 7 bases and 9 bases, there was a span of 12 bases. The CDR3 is CASVSEVTQYF. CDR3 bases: TGCGCCAGCGTCTCAGAGGTGACGCAGTATTTT.

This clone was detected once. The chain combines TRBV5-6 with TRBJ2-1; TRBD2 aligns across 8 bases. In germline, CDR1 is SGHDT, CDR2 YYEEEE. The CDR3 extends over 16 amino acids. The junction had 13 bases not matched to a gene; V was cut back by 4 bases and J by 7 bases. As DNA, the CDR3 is TGTGCCAGCAGCGTGCGGCGGGGGGCCTCTCCGAATGAGCAGTTCTTC. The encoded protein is CASSVRRGASPNEQFF.

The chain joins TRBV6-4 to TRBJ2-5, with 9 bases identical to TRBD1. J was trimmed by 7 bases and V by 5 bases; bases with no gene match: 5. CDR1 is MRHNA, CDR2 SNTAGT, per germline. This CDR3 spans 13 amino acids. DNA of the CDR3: TGTGCCAGCAGTCAGGGACAGGGAAGGACCCAGTACTTC. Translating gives CASSQGQGRTQYF.

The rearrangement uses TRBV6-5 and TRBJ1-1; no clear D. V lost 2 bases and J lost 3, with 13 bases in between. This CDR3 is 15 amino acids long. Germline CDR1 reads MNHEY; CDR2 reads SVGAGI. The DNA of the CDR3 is TGTGCCAGCAGTTACGGAGTTACCGAGGACACTGAAGCTTTCTTT. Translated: CASSYGVTEDTEAFF.

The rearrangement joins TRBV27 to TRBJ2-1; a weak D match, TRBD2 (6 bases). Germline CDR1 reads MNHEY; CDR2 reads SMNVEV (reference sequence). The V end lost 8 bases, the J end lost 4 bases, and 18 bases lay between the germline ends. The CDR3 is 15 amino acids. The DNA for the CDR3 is TGTGCCAGCGGGGGGTGGAGTAGAAAATACAATGAGCAGTTCTTC. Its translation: CASGGWSRKYNEQFF.

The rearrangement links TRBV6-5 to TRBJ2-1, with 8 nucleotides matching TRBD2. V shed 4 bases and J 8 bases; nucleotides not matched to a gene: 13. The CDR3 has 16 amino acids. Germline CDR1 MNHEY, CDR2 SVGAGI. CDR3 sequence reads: CASSSFVSGRNHEQFF. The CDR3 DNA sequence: TGTGCCAGCAGTTCCTTCGTCAGCGGGAGAAACCATGAGCAGTTCTTC.

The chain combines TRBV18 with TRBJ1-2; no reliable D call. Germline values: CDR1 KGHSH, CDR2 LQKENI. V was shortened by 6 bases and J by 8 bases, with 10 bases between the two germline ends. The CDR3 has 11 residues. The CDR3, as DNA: TGTGCCAGCTCTCAGACTCGGGGCTACACCTTC. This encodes CASSQTRGYTF.

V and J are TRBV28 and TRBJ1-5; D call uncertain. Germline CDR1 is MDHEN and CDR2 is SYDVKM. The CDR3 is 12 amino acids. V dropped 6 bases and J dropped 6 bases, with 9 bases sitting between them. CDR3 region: CASSEGFQPQHF. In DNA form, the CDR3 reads TGTGCCAGCAGCGAGGGTTTTCAGCCCCAGCATTTT.

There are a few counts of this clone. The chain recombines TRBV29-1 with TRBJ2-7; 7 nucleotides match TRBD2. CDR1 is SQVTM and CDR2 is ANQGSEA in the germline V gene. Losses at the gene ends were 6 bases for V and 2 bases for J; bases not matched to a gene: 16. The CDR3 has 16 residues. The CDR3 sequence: CSVATFERGNTYEQYF. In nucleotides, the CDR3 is TGCAGCGTGGCAACGTTTGAGCGGGGAAACACCTACGAGCAGTACTTC.

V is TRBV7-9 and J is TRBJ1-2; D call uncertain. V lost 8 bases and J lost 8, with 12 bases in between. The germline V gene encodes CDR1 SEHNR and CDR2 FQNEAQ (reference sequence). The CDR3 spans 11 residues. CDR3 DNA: TGTGCCAGCCCCATCGACGGGGGCTACACCTTC. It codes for CASPIDGGYTF.

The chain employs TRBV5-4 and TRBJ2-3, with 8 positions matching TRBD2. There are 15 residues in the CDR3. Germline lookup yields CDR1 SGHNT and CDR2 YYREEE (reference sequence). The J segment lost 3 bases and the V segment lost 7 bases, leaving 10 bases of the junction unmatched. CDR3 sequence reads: CASRVGGGVTDTQYF. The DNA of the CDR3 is TGTGCCAGCCGGGTCGGGGGGGGAGTTACAGATACGCAGTATTTT.